This T cell receptor beta chain appears in the sequencing data of a study of T-cell memory formation after mild COVID-19. Study-level information: TCR clusters showed largely donor specificity. Findings of the study overall: Largely, contracting CD4+ clones fell within CM and EM, and contracting CD8+ clones within EMRA.

UMIs and sample barcodes were carried by the TCR alpha and TCR beta cDNA libraries that 5'RACE produced using constant-segment primers. Using its own MiXCR run on the 5' RACE reads, TCRdb lists one record per CDR3 protein. This table holds about 350,000 distinct CDR3 sequences, around 15% found once. V lost 4 bases and J 8 bases, leaving 18 bases between the germline ends. The CDR3 is 15 residues long. CDR1 and CDR2 (germline): SGHRS, YFSETQ. This clonotype was seen ten or more times. Its antigen is currently unknown. This clonotype was sampled from a man younger than 35 who had mild COVID-19 (a few samples of this study predate the infection). Cell type and time point are not known. The rearrangement uses TRBV5-1 and TRBJ1-4; maybe TRBD1 (5 bases). Material for sequencing was PBMCs or a T cell subset sorted from them (not recorded which). CDR3 nucleotide sequence: TGCGCCAGCAGCATCGGCGGGGCCGGACGGGAAAAACTGTTTTTT. Residues: CASSIGGAGREKLFF.